Described below is a single T cell receptor (beta chain) sequence and its context. Germline CDR1 is MNHNS and CDR2 is SASEGT. V gave up 1 base and J gave up 2 bases, with 11 bases separating them. The CDR3 is made up of 15 amino acids. The data belong to a study of tumor-infiltrating lymphocytes in localized non-small cell lung cancer. TCRdb keeps only in-frame clones here, not all; method: immunoSEQ multiplex PCR. The top ten hold about 4% of the sample, which has around 12,000 clones, 70% to 90% seen once. The sequencing input was uninvolved lung tissue not adjacent to the tumor. This sequence joins TRBV6-1 and TRBJ2-5, with D possibly TRBD1 on 6 matching bases. This TCR was sampled from a human donor with non-small cell lung cancer. CDR3 sequence reads: CASSEEAGAQETQYF. CDR3 bases: TGTGCCAGCAGTGAAGAGGCAGGGGCGCAAGAGACCCAGTACTTC.